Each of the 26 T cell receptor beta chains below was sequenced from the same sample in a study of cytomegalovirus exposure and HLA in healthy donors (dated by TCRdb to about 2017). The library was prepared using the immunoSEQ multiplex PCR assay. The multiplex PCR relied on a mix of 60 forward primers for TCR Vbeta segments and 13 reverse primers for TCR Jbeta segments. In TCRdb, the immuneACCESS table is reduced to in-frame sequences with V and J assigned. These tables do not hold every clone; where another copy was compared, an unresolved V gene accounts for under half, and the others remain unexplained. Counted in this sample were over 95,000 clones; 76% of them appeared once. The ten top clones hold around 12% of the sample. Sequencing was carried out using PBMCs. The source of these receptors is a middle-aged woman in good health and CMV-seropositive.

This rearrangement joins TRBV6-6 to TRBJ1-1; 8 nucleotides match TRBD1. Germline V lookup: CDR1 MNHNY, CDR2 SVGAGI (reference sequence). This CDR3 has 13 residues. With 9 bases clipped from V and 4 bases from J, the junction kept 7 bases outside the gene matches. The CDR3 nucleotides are TGTGCCAGTGCAAGAACAGGGGGCACTGAAGCTTTCTTT. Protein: CASARTGGTEAFF.

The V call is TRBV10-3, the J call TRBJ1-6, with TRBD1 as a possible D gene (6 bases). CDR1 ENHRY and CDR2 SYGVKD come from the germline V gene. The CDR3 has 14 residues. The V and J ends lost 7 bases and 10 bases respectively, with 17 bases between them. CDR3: CAIKGGGDGSPLHF. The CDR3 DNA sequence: TGTGCCATCAAGGGCGGGGGCGACGGGTCACCCCTCCACTTT.

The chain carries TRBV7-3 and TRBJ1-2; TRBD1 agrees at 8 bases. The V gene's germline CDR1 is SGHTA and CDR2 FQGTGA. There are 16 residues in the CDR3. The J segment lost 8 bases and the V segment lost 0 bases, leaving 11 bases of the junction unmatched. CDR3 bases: TGTGCCAGCAGCTTAACGGCAGGGCAGGGGGCTTGGGGCTACACCTTC. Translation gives CASSLTAGQGAWGYTF.

The DNA of the CDR3 is TGCGCCAGCAGTGAGCCAGGCGCCTATGGCTACACCTTC. It codes for CASSEPGAYGYTF. The rearrangement joins TRBV10-2 to TRBJ1-2; no clear D gene. The CDR3 is 13 amino acids. Trimming pared 2 bases from V and 4 bases from J, leaving 8 bases between. Per the germline V gene, CDR1 is WSHSY and CDR2 is SAAADI.

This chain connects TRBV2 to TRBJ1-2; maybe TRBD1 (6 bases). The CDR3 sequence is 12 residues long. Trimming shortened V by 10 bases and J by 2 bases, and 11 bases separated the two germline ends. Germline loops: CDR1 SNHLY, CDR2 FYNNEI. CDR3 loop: CATRTANYGYTF. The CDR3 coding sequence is TGTGCCACCCGGACAGCAAACTATGGCTACACCTTC.

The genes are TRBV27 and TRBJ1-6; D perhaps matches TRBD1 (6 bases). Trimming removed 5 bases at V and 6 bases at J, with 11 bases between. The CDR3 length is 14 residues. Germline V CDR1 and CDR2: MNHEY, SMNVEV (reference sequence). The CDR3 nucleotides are TGTGCCAGCAGTAACAGGGAAGGTAATTCACCCCTCCACTTT. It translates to CASSNREGNSPLHF.

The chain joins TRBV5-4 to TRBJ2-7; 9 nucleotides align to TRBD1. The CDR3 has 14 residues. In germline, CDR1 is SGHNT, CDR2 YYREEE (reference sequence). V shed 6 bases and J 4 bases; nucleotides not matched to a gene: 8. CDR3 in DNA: TGTGCCAGCAACCCGGCGGGACAGGGTTACGAGCAGTACTTC. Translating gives CASNPAGQGYEQYF.

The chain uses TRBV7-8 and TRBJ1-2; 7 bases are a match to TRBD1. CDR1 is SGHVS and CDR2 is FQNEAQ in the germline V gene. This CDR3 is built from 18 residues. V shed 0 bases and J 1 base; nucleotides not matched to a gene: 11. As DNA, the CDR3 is TGTGCCAGCAGCTTAGCGCGGGGGGGGGACAGAATTAACTATGGCTACACCTTC. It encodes CASSLARGGDRINYGYTF.

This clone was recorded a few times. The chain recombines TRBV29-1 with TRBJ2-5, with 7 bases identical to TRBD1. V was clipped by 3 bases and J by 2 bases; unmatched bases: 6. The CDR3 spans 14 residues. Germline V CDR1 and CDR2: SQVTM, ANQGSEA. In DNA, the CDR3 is TGCAGCGTTGACCCGGGACAGCAACAAGAGACCCAGTACTTC. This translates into CSVDPGQQQETQYF.

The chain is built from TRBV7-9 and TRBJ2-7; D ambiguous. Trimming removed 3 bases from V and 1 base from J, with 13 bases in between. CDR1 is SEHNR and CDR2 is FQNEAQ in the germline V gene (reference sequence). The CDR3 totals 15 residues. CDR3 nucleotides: TGTGCCAGCAGCTTGATAGATCTACTTTCCTACGAGCAGTACTTC. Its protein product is CASSLIDLLSYEQYF.

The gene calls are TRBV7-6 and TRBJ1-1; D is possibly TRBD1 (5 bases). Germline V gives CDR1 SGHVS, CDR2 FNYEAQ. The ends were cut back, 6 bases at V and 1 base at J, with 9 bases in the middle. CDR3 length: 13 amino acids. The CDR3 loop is CASRQTGNTEAFF. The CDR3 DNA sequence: TGTGCCAGCAGACAAACAGGGAACACTGAAGCTTTCTTT.

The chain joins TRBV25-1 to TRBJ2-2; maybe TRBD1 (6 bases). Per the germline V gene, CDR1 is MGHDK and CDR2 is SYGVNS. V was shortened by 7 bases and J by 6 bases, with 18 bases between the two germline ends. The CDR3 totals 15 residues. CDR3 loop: CASTRLAGAAGELFF. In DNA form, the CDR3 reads TGTGCCAGCACTAGATTAGCAGGGGCGGCCGGGGAGCTGTTTTTT.

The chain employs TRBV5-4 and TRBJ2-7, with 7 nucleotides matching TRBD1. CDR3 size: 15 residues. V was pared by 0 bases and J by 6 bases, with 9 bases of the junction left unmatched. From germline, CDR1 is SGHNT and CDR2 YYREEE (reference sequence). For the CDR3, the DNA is TGTGCCAGCAGCTTGGAGGGGGCGCTTCGCTCCGAGCAGTACTTC. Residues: CASSLEGALRSEQYF. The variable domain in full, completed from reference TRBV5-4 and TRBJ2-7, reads ETGVTQSPTHLIKTRGQQVTLRCSSQSGHNTVSWYQQALGQGPQFIFQYYREEENGRGNFPPRFSGLQFPNYSSELNVNALELDDSALYLCASSLEGALRSEQYFGPGTRLTVT.

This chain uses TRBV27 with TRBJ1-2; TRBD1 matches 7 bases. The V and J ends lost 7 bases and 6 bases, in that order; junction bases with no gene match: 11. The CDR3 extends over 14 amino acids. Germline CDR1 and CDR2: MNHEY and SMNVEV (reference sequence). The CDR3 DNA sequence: TGTGCCAGCAAAGAACAGGGGCTTCCCCATGGCTACACCTTC. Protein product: CASKEQGLPHGYTF.

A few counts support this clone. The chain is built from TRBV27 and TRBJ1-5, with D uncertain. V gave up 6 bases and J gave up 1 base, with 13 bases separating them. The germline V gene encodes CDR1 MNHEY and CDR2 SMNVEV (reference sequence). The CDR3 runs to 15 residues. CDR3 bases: TGTGCCAGCAGAAGAAACAGTGGCAGCAATCAGCCCCAGCATTTT. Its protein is CASRRNSGSNQPQHF.

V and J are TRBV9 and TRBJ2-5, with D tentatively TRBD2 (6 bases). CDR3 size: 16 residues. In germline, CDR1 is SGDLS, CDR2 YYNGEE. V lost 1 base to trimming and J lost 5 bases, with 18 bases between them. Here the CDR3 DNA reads TGTGCCAGCAGCGTACAGGGAGGCGCTGCCGGGGAGACCCAGTACTTC. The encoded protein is CASSVQGGAAGETQYF.

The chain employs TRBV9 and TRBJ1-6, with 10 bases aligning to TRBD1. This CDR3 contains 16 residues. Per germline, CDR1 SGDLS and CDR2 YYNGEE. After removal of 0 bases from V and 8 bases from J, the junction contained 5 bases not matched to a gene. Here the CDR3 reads CASSVVGQGMDSPLHF. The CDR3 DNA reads TGTGCCAGCAGCGTAGTGGGACAGGGGATGGATTCACCCCTCCACTTT.

For the CDR3, the DNA is TGTGCCAGCAGTGAAGGCGGGGTGAAAAACATTCAGTACTTC. It specifies CASSEGGVKNIQYF. The gene calls are TRBV6-1 and TRBJ2-4; a weak D match, TRBD2 (6 bases). Trimming removed 1 base at V and 4 bases at J, with 8 bases between. Germline assignment: CDR1 MNHNS and CDR2 SASEGT. The CDR3 has 14 amino acids.

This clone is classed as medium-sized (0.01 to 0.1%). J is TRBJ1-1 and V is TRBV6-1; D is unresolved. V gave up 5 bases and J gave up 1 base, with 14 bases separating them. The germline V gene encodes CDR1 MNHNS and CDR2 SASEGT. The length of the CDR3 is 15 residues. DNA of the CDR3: TGTGCCAGCAGTTTGAGCGCTAACACGAACACTGAAGCTTTCTTT. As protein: CASSLSANTNTEAFF.

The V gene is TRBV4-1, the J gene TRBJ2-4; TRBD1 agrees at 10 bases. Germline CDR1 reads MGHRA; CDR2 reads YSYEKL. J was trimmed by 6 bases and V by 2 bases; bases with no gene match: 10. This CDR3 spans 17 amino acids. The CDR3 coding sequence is TGCGCCAGCAGCCAATCGACAAACCGGGACAGGGGAAACATTCAGTACTTC. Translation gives CASSQSTNRDRGNIQYF.

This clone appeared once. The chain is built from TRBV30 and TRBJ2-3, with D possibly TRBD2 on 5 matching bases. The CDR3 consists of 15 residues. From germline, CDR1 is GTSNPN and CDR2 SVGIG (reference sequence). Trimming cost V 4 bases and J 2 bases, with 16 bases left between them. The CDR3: CAWNSGILLTDTQYF. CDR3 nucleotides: TGTGCCTGGAATTCGGGGATTCTCCTCACAGATACGCAGTATTTT.

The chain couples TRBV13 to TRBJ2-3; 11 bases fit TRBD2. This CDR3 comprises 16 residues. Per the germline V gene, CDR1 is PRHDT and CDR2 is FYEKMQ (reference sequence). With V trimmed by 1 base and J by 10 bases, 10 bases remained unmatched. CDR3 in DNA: TGTGCCAGCAGCTTAGATGGTAGCGGGGGGGCATCCGCGCAGTATTTT. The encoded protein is CASSLDGSGGASAQYF. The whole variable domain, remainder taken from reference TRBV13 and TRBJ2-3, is AAGVIQSPRHLIKEKRETATLKCYPIPRHDTVYWYQQGPGQDPQFLISFYEKMQSDKGSIPDRFSAQQFSDYHSELNMSSLELGDSALYFCASSLDGSGGASAQYFGPGTRLTVL.

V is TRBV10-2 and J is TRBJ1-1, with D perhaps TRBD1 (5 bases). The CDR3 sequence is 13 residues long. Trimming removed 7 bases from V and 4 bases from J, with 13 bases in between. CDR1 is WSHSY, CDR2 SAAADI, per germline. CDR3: CASILWGGTEAFF. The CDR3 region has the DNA TGCGCCAGCATCCTTTGGGGCGGCACTGAAGCTTTCTTT.

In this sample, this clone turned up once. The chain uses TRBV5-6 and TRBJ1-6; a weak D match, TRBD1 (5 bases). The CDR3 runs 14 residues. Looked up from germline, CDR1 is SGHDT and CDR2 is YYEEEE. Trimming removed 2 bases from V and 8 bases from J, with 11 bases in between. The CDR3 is CASSFRGRYSPLHF. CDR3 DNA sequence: TGTGCCAGCAGCTTTAGGGGAAGGTATTCACCCCTCCACTTT.

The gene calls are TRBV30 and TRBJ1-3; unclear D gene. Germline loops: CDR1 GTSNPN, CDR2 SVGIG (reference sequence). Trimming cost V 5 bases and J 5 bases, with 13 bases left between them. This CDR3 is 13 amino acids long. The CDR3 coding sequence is TGTGCCTGGGATCGGGAAAATCGAAACACCATATATTTT. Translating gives CAWDRENRNTIYF.

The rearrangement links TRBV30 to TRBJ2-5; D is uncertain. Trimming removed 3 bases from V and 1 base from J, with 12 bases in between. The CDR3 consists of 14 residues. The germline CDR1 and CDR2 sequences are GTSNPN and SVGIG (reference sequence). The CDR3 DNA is TGTGCCTGGAGCAATGGGCAATTCCAAGAGACCCAGTACTTC. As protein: CAWSNGQFQETQYF.